The sequence of this T cell receptor beta chain was determined in a study of T cell repertoires in cytomegalovirus infection. TCRdb analysed the reads with MiXCR anew, one entry per CDR3 protein. The table shows around 900,000 distinct CDR3 sequences, with roughly 30% occurring only once. Comments on this clonotype: Its antigen is still unknown. The junction differs from germline at one of its ends, possibly a read error.

The TCR was taken from a human donor in good health (CMV status not recorded). Some clones in this sample may be carry-over from other donors' samples. Sequencing was performed on cultured CD8+ T cells from PBMCs, taken from culture after CMV antigen stimulation.

DNA for the CDR3: TGTGCTAGCAGCTCCGGGGGGGGAGGGGAGCAGTTCTTC. The encoded protein is CASSSGGGGEQFF. The rearrangement links TRBV7-7 to TRBJ2-1; TRBD2 aligns across 8 bases. Germline CDR1 SSHAT, CDR2 FNYEAQ (reference sequence). CDR3 length equals 13 residues.